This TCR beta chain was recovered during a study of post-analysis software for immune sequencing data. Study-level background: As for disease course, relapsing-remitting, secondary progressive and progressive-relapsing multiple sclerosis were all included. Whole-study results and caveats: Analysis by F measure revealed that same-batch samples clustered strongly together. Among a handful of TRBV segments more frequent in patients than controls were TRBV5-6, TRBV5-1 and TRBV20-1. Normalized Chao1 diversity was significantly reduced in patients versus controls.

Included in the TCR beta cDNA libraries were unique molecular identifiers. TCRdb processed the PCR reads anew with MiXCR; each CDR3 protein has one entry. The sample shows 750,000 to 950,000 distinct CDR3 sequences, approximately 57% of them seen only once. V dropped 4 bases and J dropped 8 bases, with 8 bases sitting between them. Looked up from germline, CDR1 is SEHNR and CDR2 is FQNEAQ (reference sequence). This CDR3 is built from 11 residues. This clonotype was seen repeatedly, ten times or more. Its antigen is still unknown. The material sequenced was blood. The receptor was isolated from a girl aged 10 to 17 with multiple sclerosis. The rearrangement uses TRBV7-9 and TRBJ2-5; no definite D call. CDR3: CASSYAETQYF. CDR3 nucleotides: TGTGCCAGCAGCTACGCTGAAACCCAGTACTTC.